This TCR beta chain originates from a study of neurological immune-mediated disorders. Germline V gene lookup returns CDR1 MNHEY and CDR2 SVGAGI. The CDR3 spans 16 residues. Trimming took off 6 bases at V and 0 bases at J, with 12 bases between the two ends. TCRdb recomputed calls from the 5' RACE reads with MiXCR, one row per CDR3 protein. In the table there are roughly 60,000 distinct CDR3 sequences, about 10% of which are singletons. This clonotype was seen ten or more times. Sequences were obtained from PBMCs. V and J are TRBV6-5 and TRBJ1-6; D possibly corresponds to TRBD1 (5 bases). The sequence was collected from a man between 60 and 70 years old in good health. The DNA for the CDR3 is TGTGCCAGCAGCCGACAGCAGTACTCCTATAATTCACCCCTCCACTTT. Protein product: CASSRQQYSYNSPLHF.